This T cell receptor (beta chain) stems from a study of regulatory T cells in long-lasting Graves disease. V dropped 4 bases and J dropped 3 bases, with 13 bases sitting between them. The length of the CDR3 is 15 residues. Germline CDR1 SNHLY, CDR2 FYNNEI. This clonotype appeared many times. Sample time point: persistent/refractory GD, antithyroid drugs over 5 years with positive TRAb. PBMC RNA served as the TCR library source. The TCR beta library used iRepertoire HTBI primers with Arm-PCR amplification of CDR3. Each CDR3 protein is one row after TCRdb ran MiXCR on the multiplex PCR reads. The repertoire holds 700,000 or so distinct CDR3 sequences, with around 32% as singletons.

This clonotype was sampled from a female donor with Graves disease. The sequencing here drew on peripheral blood mononuclear cells (PBMCs), taken when the disease was refractory, from a patient treated with antithyroid drugs. The chain is built from TRBV2 and TRBJ1-5; the D is unclear. The CDR3 reads CASSGLGNPNQPQHF. The CDR3 bases are TGTGCCAGCAGTGGACTGGGTAACCCCAATCAGCCCCAGCATTTT.